This TCR beta chain is drawn from a study of T cell repertoires in cytomegalovirus infection. Study background: As its CMV epitopes, the study selected recently identified HLA-C-restricted and well-studied HLA-B-restricted targets.

As concerns this clonotype: Its specificity is not known.

TCRdb re-derived calls from the reads in MiXCR, one entry per CDR3 protein. The sample lists 750,000 to 900,000 distinct CDR3 sequences, 29% occurring once. Looked up from germline, CDR1 is MNHEY and CDR2 is SVGAGI. The ends were cut back, 0 bases at V and 7 bases at J, with 12 bases in the middle. The CDR3 runs 14 residues. General study points: Ex vivo responses were dominated by HLA-C-restricted CMV-specific TCR beta clonotypes.

This sequence was found in a human donor in good health (CMV status not recorded). Some clones in this sample may be carry-over from other donors' samples. Sequencing was performed on cultured CD8+ T cells from PBMCs, taken from culture after CMV antigen stimulation. The chain carries TRBV6-5 and TRBJ1-1; weak D call: TRBD1 (6 bases). CDR3 bases: TGTGCCAGCAGTTACTCGGGGGCATTGGTTGAAGCTTTCTTT. It yields the protein CASSYSGALVEAFF.